This section outlines one T cell receptor beta chain sequence together with its context. This specimen belongs to a study of blood T cell repertoires in COVID-19. Some clones are missing from TCRdb's copy, which holds only in-frame ones; the method was immunoSEQ multiplex PCR. The data contain about 95,000 clones, 84% of them seen just once; the ten biggest clones take up about 24%. Between the trimmed V and J ends, which lost 7 bases and 0 bases, there was a span of 13 bases. The CDR3 spans 14 residues. In germline, CDR1 is SGHRS, CDR2 YFSETQ. The rearrangement links TRBV5-1 to TRBJ2-5, with D possibly being TRBD2 (6 bases). The TCR was taken from a human donor in a cohort sampled during active COVID-19. Sample: peripheral blood. CDR3 in amino acids: CASRFSGDQETQYF. In DNA, the CDR3 is TGCGCCAGCCGGTTTAGCGGAGACCAAGAGACCCAGTACTTC. Drawing the rest from reference TRBV5-1 and TRBJ2-5, the complete variable domain is KAGVTQTPRYLIKTRGQQVTLSCSPISGHRSVSWYQQTPGQGLQFLFEYFSETQRNKGNFPGRFSGRQFSNSRSEMNVSTLELGDSALYLCASRFSGDQETQYFGPGTRLLVL.